In this sample, the clone carrying this T cell receptor (beta chain) turned up once. What it binds is unknown. This sample was included in a study of shared clonotypes between healthy human individuals. Produced via immunoSEQ multiplex PCR; TCRdb's table is partial and in-frame only. Of 850,000 to 1,200,000 clones detected, about three quarters appear once; the ten largest clones hold 1.2% to 1.5%. Findings and caveats of the study: Clonotype sharing among donors was thought likely to change with sequencing depth.

Germline CDR1 and CDR2: SNHLY and FYNNEI. The CDR3 sequence is 18 residues long. Germline trimming cut 4 bases from V and 3 bases from J; bases unmatched to any gene: 16. Material: memory CD4+ T cells sorted from blood. The subset: CD45RA-negative fraction. The TCR originated in a man between 18 and 29 years old in good health. V gene TRBV2 combines with J gene TRBJ1-2; 8 nucleotides match TRBD1. The CDR3 spells CASSGRAGRGQVYYGYTF. As DNA, the CDR3 is TGTGCCAGCAGTGGCCGAGCAGGAAGGGGACAGGTTTACTATGGCTACACCTTC.